This T cell receptor beta chain came from a study of tumor-infiltrating lymphocytes in primary liver carcinoma. Germline V gene data show CDR1 as SGHDN and CDR2 as FVKESK. This CDR3 is built from 16 residues. Comments on this clonotype: The antigen is not known. An end of the junction does not agree with germline; a read error may underlie this.

Findings and limits, study-wide: About 8-25% of top clones, no more, were shared by all five regions.

Total RNA (roughly 530 ng) served as template for TCR beta cDNA synthesis primed by a constant-region primer. For TCR beta, libraries were produced by three nested multiplex PCR rounds using slightly modified ARM-PCR. Researchers ran the first two PCR rounds for ten to eleven cycles each with TRBV1-TRBV30 forward primers and a C-beta reverse primer. TCRdb independently ran MiXCR on the multiplex PCR reads; one entry per CDR3 protein. The sample includes some 120,000 distinct CDR3 sequences, 50% to 70% of them seen just once. Unsorted bulk tissue, about 18-32 mg of it, served as the source for co-extraction of RNA and DNA.

V usage is TRBV14 and J usage is TRBJ2-2; unclear D gene. The sequence was obtained from a woman aged 60-75 years with primary liver carcinoma and hepatitis B virus infection. Input material: liver tumor tissue from sampling region 1. Subset given: tumor region T1, superior pole. The CDR3 sequence: CTSSQKLTANTGELFF. The CDR3 bases are TGTACCAGCAGCCAAAAACTCACGGCGAACACCGGGGAGCTGTTTTTT.